A single sample is the source of the 8 T cell receptor beta chains below, sequenced in a study of blood T cells in healthy people across ages. Primed by a sample-barcoded 5' primer and a J-beta primer mix, a second PCR proceeded for 7 to 11 cycles. TCRdb itself ran the 5' RACE reads through MiXCR, one entry per CDR3 protein. This sample has 600,000 to 850,000 distinct CDR3 sequences, with 35% to 45% found just once. Sequences were obtained from blood. Receptor source: a woman between 55 and 75 years old in good health.

This clonotype was seen a handful of times. The chain carries TRBV6-6 and TRBJ2-1; D not certain. V was trimmed by 4 bases and J by 5 bases, leaving 6 bases between them. CDR1 MNHNY and CDR2 SVGAGI come from the germline V gene (reference sequence). There are 12 residues in the CDR3. DNA for the CDR3: TGTGCCAGCAGTTTATATGACAATGAGCAGTTCTTC. It yields the protein CASSLYDNEQFF.

This clonotype was picked up a small number of times. The chain recombines TRBV29-1 with TRBJ2-7; D gene uncertain. This CDR3 has 16 residues. V shed 4 bases and J shed 3 bases, with 22 bases lying between them. Germline-derived CDR1 and CDR2 are SQVTM and ANQGSEA. CDR3 region: CSVASNPTHLNYEQYF. The CDR3 nucleotides read TGCAGCGTTGCAAGTAATCCCACTCATTTGAACTACGAGCAGTACTTC.

This clonotype was recorded many times. The chain links TRBV7-2 to TRBJ2-1; 7 bases line up with TRBD2. CDR3 length: 16 amino acids. Looked up from germline, CDR1 is SGHTA and CDR2 is FQGNSA. With V trimmed by 2 bases and J by 1 base, 5 bases remained unmatched. The CDR3 loop reads CASSLMASGSYNEQFF. CDR3 nucleotides: TGTGCCAGCAGCTTAATGGCTAGCGGTTCCTACAATGAGCAGTTCTTC. Variable domain in full (rest from reference TRBV7-2 and TRBJ2-1): GAGVSQSPSNKVTEKGKDVELRCDPISGHTALYWYRQSLGQGLEFLIYFQGNSAPDKSGLPSDRFSAERTGGSVSTLTIQRTQQEDSAVYLCASSLMASGSYNEQFFGPGTRLTVL.

The genes are TRBV6-2 or TRBV6-3 and TRBJ2-1; TRBD2 matches 9 bases. The V and J ends lost 6 bases and 8 bases, in that order; junction bases with no gene match: 11. Per the germline V gene, CDR1 is MNHEY and CDR2 is SVGEGT. The CDR3 sequence is 15 residues long. This CDR3 reads CASSPGLARSDEQFF. CDR3 sequence (DNA): TGTGCCAGCAGCCCCGGACTAGCGAGGAGCGATGAGCAGTTCTTC.

This clonotype was found once. V gene TRBV5-1 combines with J gene TRBJ2-7, with 7 bases matching TRBD2. V was pared by 3 bases and J by 2 bases, with 8 bases of the junction left unmatched. Germline values: CDR1 SGHRS, CDR2 YFSETQ. The CDR3 is 15 residues long. The CDR3: CASSWGGRMTYEQYF. The CDR3 DNA follows: TGCGCCAGCAGCTGGGGAGGGAGAATGACCTACGAGCAGTACTTC. Drawing the rest from reference TRBV5-1 and TRBJ2-7, the complete variable domain is KAGVTQTPRYLIKTRGQQVTLSCSPISGHRSVSWYQQTPGQGLQFLFEYFSETQRNKGNFPGRFSGRQFSNSRSEMNVSTLELGDSALYLCASSWGGRMTYEQYFGPGTRLTVT.

With regard to this clonotype: A much larger clone differs from this one at a single base, so this may be a read error. The chain is built from TRBV4-2 and TRBJ2-1; 7 bases are a match to TRBD1. Losses at the gene ends were 1 base for V and 10 bases for J; bases not matched to a gene: 10. The CDR3 runs 15 residues. Germline V gene data show CDR1 as LGHNA and CDR2 as YNFKEQ. The chain's CDR3 is CASSQGQGDLYEQFF. The DNA of the CDR3 is TGTGCCAGCAGCCAAGGACAGGGCGATCTATACGAGCAGTTCTTC.

The chain carries TRBV29-1 and TRBJ2-1; 9 bases are shared with TRBD2. Germline V CDR1 and CDR2: SQVTM, ANQGSEA. The CDR3 covers 14 residues. The V and J ends lost 5 bases and 13 bases, in that order; junction bases with no gene match: 15. The CDR3 spells CSVRIAGEQETQFF. CDR3 nucleotides: TGCAGCGTTCGAATAGCGGGAGAACAAGAGACCCAGTTCTTC.

This chain links TRBV7-2 with TRBJ2-7; D is perhaps TRBD2 (6 bases). The CDR3 covers 15 residues. CDR1 is SGHTA, CDR2 FQGNSA, per germline. Trimming shortened V by 1 base and J by 3 bases, and 13 bases separated the two germline ends. The CDR3, as DNA: TGTGCCAGCAGCTTAGGAGGCGGGATGATCTACGAGCAGTACTTC. Residues: CASSLGGGMIYEQYF.